This entry concerns a single T cell receptor (beta chain). The method was immunoSEQ multiplex PCR; TCRdb's version includes in-frame clones alone and lacks a portion of them. The sample holds roughly 340,000 clones, around 87% seen once. The data derive from a study of blood T cell repertoires in COVID-19. Study-level background: From T cells, B-cell-depleted T cells, or PBMCs came the material, which was cDNA or gDNA.

Clinical history as reported by participants underpinned cohort assignment. Germline V gives CDR1 SGHTA, CDR2 FQGNSA. V was pared by 5 bases and J by 9 bases, with 9 bases of the junction left unmatched. The CDR3 consists of 15 residues. The sequenced material came from PBMCs or T cells enriched from blood (not recorded which). The receptor's source is a young man who had recovered from COVID-19. The gene calls are TRBV7-2 and TRBJ1-6, with 8 bases fitting TRBD1. CDR3 nucleotides: TGTGCCAGCAGCGTCGGACAGGGCAGTTTTTCACCCCTCCACTTT. This gives the protein CASSVGQGSFSPLHF.